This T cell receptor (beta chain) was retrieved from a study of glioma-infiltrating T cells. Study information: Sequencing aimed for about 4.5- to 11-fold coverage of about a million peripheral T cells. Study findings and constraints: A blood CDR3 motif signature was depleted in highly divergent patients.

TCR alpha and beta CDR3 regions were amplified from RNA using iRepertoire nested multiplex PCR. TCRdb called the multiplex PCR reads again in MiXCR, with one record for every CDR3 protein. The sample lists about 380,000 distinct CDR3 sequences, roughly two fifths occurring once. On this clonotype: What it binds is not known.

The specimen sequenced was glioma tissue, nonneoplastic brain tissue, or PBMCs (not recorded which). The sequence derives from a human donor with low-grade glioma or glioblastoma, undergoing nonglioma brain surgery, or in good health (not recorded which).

The CDR3 bases are TGTGCCAGCAGTTTGTGGCGGGGCTCCTACACCTTC. This encodes CASSLWRGSYTF. This chain links TRBV28 with TRBJ1-2; a weak D match, TRBD1 (5 bases). CDR3 length equals 12 residues. Germline lookup yields CDR1 MDHEN and CDR2 SYDVKM. Trimming pared 3 bases from V and 10 bases from J, leaving 12 bases between.